These 9 T cell receptor beta chains were sequenced from one sample in a study of blood T cells in healthy people across ages. The second PCR ran about 6 to 11 cycles with a sample-barcoded 5' primer and J-beta primers. In TCRdb, the 5' RACE reads were re-called with MiXCR into one record per CDR3 protein. The sample carries hundreds of thousands of distinct CDR3 sequences, about 20% recorded once. Sequencing used blood. Receptor source: a man between 65 and 85 years old in good health.

This clonotype was detected once. This chain joins TRBV6-6 and TRBJ2-7; unclear D gene. CDR3 length equals 14 residues. The germline V gene has CDR1 MNHNY and CDR2 SVGAGI (reference sequence). V lost 2 bases and J 2 bases, leaving 10 bases between the germline ends. Written as DNA, the CDR3 is TGTGCCAGCAGTTACGGTGGACCAACCTACGAGCAGTACTTC. It codes for CASSYGGPTYEQYF.

This clonotype has only a few counts. Possible read error: a much larger clone is one base away. This chain links TRBV29-1 with TRBJ2-3; perhaps TRBD1 as D (6 bases). CDR3 size: 16 residues. V lost 7 bases to trimming and J lost 3 bases, with 23 bases between them. Germline loops: CDR1 SQVTM, CDR2 ANQGSEA. CDR3 protein: CSGQGFPSRRTDTQYF. The CDR3 DNA sequence: TGCAGCGGGCAGGGGTTCCCCTCCCGTCGGACAGATACGCAGTATTTT.

CDR3 nucleotides: TGTGCCAGCAGGCCCGACAGGAGCCCCAGGCCCGGTGGCTACACCTTC. Protein sequence: CASRPDRSPRPGGYTF. The chain is built from TRBV6-5 and TRBJ1-2, with D maybe TRBD1 (6 bases). V lost 6 bases to trimming and J lost 7 bases, with 24 bases between them. Germline V gene lookup returns CDR1 MNHEY and CDR2 SVGAGI. The CDR3 covers 16 residues.

This clonotype was seen more than once but under ten times. V usage is TRBV19 and J usage is TRBJ2-5; D tentatively fits TRBD1 or TRBD2 (5 bases each). This CDR3 is built from 16 residues. The germline CDR1 and CDR2 sequences are LNHDA and SQIVND (reference sequence). V shed 4 bases and J shed 5 bases, with 20 bases lying between them. The CDR3 here is CASSKSPGSTWETQYF. DNA for the CDR3: TGTGCCAGTAGTAAGTCCCCAGGGAGTACGTGGGAGACCCAGTACTTC.

This chain connects TRBV20-1 to TRBJ1-1; 9 positions agree with TRBD1. The trim removed 1 base at V and 1 base at J, leaving 4 bases unmatched. The CDR3 length is 15 residues. The germline V gene has CDR1 DFQATT and CDR2 SNEGSKA (reference sequence). The DNA of the CDR3 is TGCAGTGCTAGAGGGACAGGGGTTGAGAACACTGAAGCTTTCTTT. Its protein product is CSARGTGVENTEAFF.

The rearrangement links TRBV7-9 to TRBJ2-3, with D perhaps given as TRBD1 or TRBD2 (5 bases each). CDR1 is SEHNR, CDR2 FQNEAQ, per germline (reference sequence). The CDR3 has 15 residues. V was pared by 7 bases and J by 2 bases, with 16 bases between. CDR3 protein: CASTYLGELTDTQYF. The CDR3 coding sequence is TGTGCCAGCACCTATTTGGGGGAGCTCACAGATACGCAGTATTTT.

This clonotype was detected only a few times. The chain combines TRBV7-2 with TRBJ2-3; tentative D call: TRBD1 (5 bases). This CDR3 has 14 residues. Trimming stripped 6 bases from V and 6 bases from J, with 16 bases between. Germline assignment: CDR1 SGHTA and CDR2 FQGNSA. The CDR3 here is CASRRYRNQDTQYF. Here the CDR3 DNA reads TGTGCCAGCAGACGATACAGGAATCAGGATACGCAGTATTTT.

This clonotype appeared a few times. The chain recombines TRBV5-5 with TRBJ1-2; 8 bases line up with TRBD1. Germline V CDR1 and CDR2: SGHKS, YYEKEE (reference sequence). CDR3 length equals 16 residues. V lost 4 bases to trimming and J lost 4 bases; unmatched junction nucleotides: 12. The CDR3 nucleotides are TGTGCCAGCAGCCCCCACCTCGACAGGGGAGTCTATGGCTACACCTTC. It codes for CASSPHLDRGVYGYTF.

The chain carries TRBV5-1 and TRBJ2-5, with D tentatively TRBD2 (6 bases). Germline V gene sequence: CDR1 SGHRS, CDR2 YFSETQ. Trimming removed 0 bases from V and 4 bases from J, with 10 bases in between. The CDR3 sequence is 14 residues long. This chain's CDR3 is CASSLEWRGETQYF. For the CDR3, the DNA is TGCGCCAGCAGCTTGGAATGGAGGGGAGAGACCCAGTACTTC.